A single TCR beta chain is shown here with its context. Its target is not known. This sample stems from a study of T cell responses to AZD1222 COVID-19 vaccine. Study observations and caveats: The number of AZD1222 recipients seropositive at baseline was only 6 or 7. Spike-specific TCR breadth and depth rose after two AZD1222 doses. Females outnumbered males among donors, who were mostly white British; clonal diversity was possibly underestimated.

Investigators merged groups given second doses at roughly 4 or roughly 12 weeks. Some clones are missing from TCRdb's copy, which holds only in-frame ones; the method was immunoSEQ multiplex PCR. Found here are some 180,000 clones, 90% to 95% of them singletons; the top ten hold 1.5% to 2%. Germline CDR1 SGHRS, CDR2 YFSETQ. This CDR3 has 15 amino acids. Trimming took 1 base from V and 4 from J; bases not matched to a gene: 6. The chain is built from TRBV5-1 and TRBJ2-5; 8 bases are a match to TRBD2. This sequence was found in an adult who received the AZD1222 COVID-19 vaccine. The sequenced sample was peripheral blood, obtained 28 days after the second AZD1222 dose. For the CDR3, the DNA is TGCGCCAGCAGCTTGAGTTGGGCGGGAGGAGAGACCCAGTACTTC. Protein product: CASSLSWAGGETQYF. The full variable domain, in which reference TRBV5-1 and TRBJ2-5 provide the parts outside the CDR3, is KAGVTQTPRYLIKTRGQQVTLSCSPISGHRSVSWYQQTPGQGLQFLFEYFSETQRNKGNFPGRFSGRQFSNSRSEMNVSTLELGDSALYLCASSLSWAGGETQYFGPGTRLLVL.